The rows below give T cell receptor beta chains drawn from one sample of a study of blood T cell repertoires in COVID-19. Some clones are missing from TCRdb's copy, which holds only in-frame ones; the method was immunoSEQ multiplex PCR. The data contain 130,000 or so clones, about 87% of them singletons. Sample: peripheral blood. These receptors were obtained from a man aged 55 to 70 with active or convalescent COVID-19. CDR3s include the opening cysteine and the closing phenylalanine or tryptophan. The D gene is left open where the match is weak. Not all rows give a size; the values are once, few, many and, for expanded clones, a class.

TGTGCCACCAGTGATTTGCAACACCGGGACATACCAGATACGCAGTATTTT | CATSDLQHRDIPDTQYF | TRBJ2-3 | TRBV24-1 | - | -
TGTGCCAGCAGCCCGGACAGGGCGCGCGTTGAAGCTTTCTTT | CASSPDRARVEAFF | TRBJ1-1 | TRBV5-8 | TRBD1 | -
TGTGCCAGCAGCCAAGTTCAGGTTTCACCCCTCCACTTT | CASSQVQVSPLHF | TRBJ1-6 | TRBV3-1/TRBV3-2 | - | -
TGTGCTAGCAGCTTAAGAGGCCCGGAGGGCGCCGGCTACAATGAGCAGTTCTTC | CASSLRGPEGAGYNEQFF | TRBJ2-1 | TRBV7-7 | - | -
TGTGCCAGCTCATCAAGACTCATCTCTGGGGCCAACGTCCTGACTTTC | CASSSRLISGANVLTF | TRBJ2-6 | TRBV18 | - | -
TGTGCCAGCTCACCCGCAGGGGGCAATCAGCCCCAGCATTTT | CASSPAGGNQPQHF | TRBJ1-5 | TRBV18 | - | once
TGCGCCAGCAGCTTGGGGGGGGACAGTTCACCCCTCCACTTT | CASSLGGDSSPLHF | TRBJ1-6 | TRBV5-1 | TRBD1 | -
TGTGCCAGCAGCTTAAAGCGGGAGGAAGGCAGGGGGCGGTTCACTGAAGCTTTCTTT | CASSLKREEGRGRFTEAFF | TRBJ1-1 | TRBV7-3 | TRBD1 | -
TGTGCCAGCAGCCCCAGACAGAACTATGGCTACACCTTC | CASSPRQNYGYTF | TRBJ1-2 | TRBV5-6 | - | -
TGTGCCAGCAGCGCCCGGACAGAACTATTTGGCTACACCTTC | CASSARTELFGYTF | TRBJ1-2 | TRBV5-4 | - | -
TGCGCCAGCAGCTTCCGTGGACAGGGAGGAACCGGGGAGCTGTTTTTT | CASSFRGQGGTGELFF | TRBJ2-2 | TRBV5-1 | TRBD1 | once
TGTGCCAGTAGTATAAGGCGCGGTAAGCTGAACACCGGGGAGCTGTTTTTT | CASSIRRGKLNTGELFF | TRBJ2-2 | TRBV19 | - | -
TGTGCCAGCAGTTACCACCGGACAGGCGGCTACACCTTC | CASSYHRTGGYTF | TRBJ1-2 | TRBV6-2/TRBV6-3 | TRBD1 | -
TGCAGCGCAGGGGCCCATGAGCAGTTCTTC | CSAGAHEQFF | TRBJ2-1 | TRBV29-1 | - | -
TGTGCCAGCAGCCCAAGCACAGATACGCAGTATTTT | CASSPSTDTQYF | TRBJ2-3 | TRBV14 | - | -
TGTGCCAGCAGTGAAATTAGCGGGTCCTACGCGCAGTATTTT | CASSEISGSYAQYF | TRBJ2-3 | TRBV6-1 | TRBD2 | -
TGTGCCAGTAGTTCCCGCGAAAACACCGGGGAGCTGTTTTTT | CASSSRENTGELFF | TRBJ2-2 | TRBV19 | - | once
TGTGCCATCAGTGAAAACCGGGACTTACCCACAGATACGCAGTATTTT | CAISENRDLPTDTQYF | TRBJ2-3 | TRBV10-3 | - | -
TGTGCCAGCAGCTTAGCCCCGCTAGCGCGGACCGGGGAGCTGTTTTTT | CASSLAPLARTGELFF | TRBJ2-2 | TRBV7-8 | - | -
TGTGCCAGCAGCCCAAGACAGCGAATCTATGGCTACACCTTC | CASSPRQRIYGYTF | TRBJ1-2 | TRBV7-8 | - | -
TGCGCCAGCAGCTTGGCACAGGGGAGCACTGAAGCTTTCTTT | CASSLAQGSTEAFF | TRBJ1-1 | TRBV5-1 | TRBD1 | -
TGTGCCAGCAGCCAAGGACAGGGTCCGGTGAGCGGGGAGCTGTTTTTT | CASSQGQGPVSGELFF | TRBJ2-2 | TRBV4-2 | TRBD1 | -
TGTGCCAGCAGCAAAGGGAGCAGGGCTGACGGCTACACCTTC | CASSKGSRADGYTF | TRBJ1-2 | TRBV21-1 | - | -
TGCGCCAGCAGCCCGAATAGCGGGAATCGTGAGACCCAGTACTTC | CASSPNSGNRETQYF | TRBJ2-5 | TRBV5-1 | TRBD2 | -
TGTGCCAGCAGCTTAGGTTATAACAATGAGCAGTTCTTC | CASSLGYNNEQFF | TRBJ2-1 | TRBV7-6 | - | -
TGTGCCAGCATAAGACTAGCGGGACAGAATGAGCAGTTCTTC | CASIRLAGQNEQFF | TRBJ2-1 | TRBV28 | TRBD2 | -
TGTGCCAGCAGTTTTCATCCCCCTAGCGGGAGGGCCGGTGAGCAGTTCTTC | CASSFHPPSGRAGEQFF | TRBJ2-1 | TRBV28 | TRBD2 | -
TGTGCCAGCAGTTTAATGGGCGGGGCTAACTATGGCTACACCTTC | CASSLMGGANYGYTF | TRBJ1-2 | TRBV27 | - | -
TGTGCCAGCAGAGCGGGACCCTACAATGAGCAGTTCTTC | CASRAGPYNEQFF | TRBJ2-1 | TRBV28 | TRBD2 | once
TGTGCCAGCTCCCGGGGGGGGCTACTCTACGAGCAGTACTTC | CASSRGGLLYEQYF | TRBJ2-7 | TRBV18 | TRBD2 | -
TGCGCCAGCAGCCAAGACTCAGGGGTATGGGGAAACACCATATATTTT | CASSQDSGVWGNTIYF | TRBJ1-3 | TRBV4-3 | - | -
TGTGCCAGCAGCTTGGATTTAGGACAGTCTAACTATGGCTACACCTTC | CASSLDLGQSNYGYTF | TRBJ1-2 | TRBV5-5 | - | -